Listed here are 27 T cell receptor beta chains from one sample, sequenced in a study of response to subunit inactivated influenza vaccine. Each CDR3 protein is one row after TCRdb ran MiXCR on the RT-PCR reads. The profile covers some 150,000 distinct CDR3 sequences, with 9.5% to 15% appearing a single time and 25% to 35% taken by the ten largest. The same specimen was also included in a second study, on T cells expressing NK-cell markers. From that paper: The authors made TCR beta cDNA libraries by 5'RACE template switching. This switching added a universal primer site and UMIs.

Sequences were derived from CD8+ T cells sorted from PBMCs, sampled about 13 days after vaccination. Receptor source: a man in his fifties who received an inactivated influenza vaccine.

The genes are TRBV7-9 and TRBJ2-7; no reliable D call. The V gene lost 3 bases and the J gene lost 3 bases, with 6 bases spanning the gap. Per the germline V gene, CDR1 is SEHNR and CDR2 is FQNEAQ (reference sequence). The CDR3 spans 12 residues. The CDR3 DNA reads TGTGCCAGCAGCTTGACCCTCTACGAGCAGTACTTC. It is translated as CASSLTLYEQYF.

This clonotype was picked up a small number of times. The chain has TRBV6-5 and TRBJ1-2; D not certain. The germline V and J ends were trimmed by 0 bases and 5 bases, with 10 bases remaining between them. The germline gives CDR1 MNHEY, CDR2 SVGAGI. There are 14 residues in the CDR3. The DNA for the CDR3 is TGTGCCAGCAGTTACTCGATTTCGGGATATGGCTACACCTTC. Protein: CASSYSISGYGYTF.

J is TRBJ1-5 and V is TRBV10-2, with D uncertain. This CDR3 spans 13 amino acids. Germline V gene sequence: CDR1 WSHSY, CDR2 SAAADI. V lost 6 bases to trimming and J lost 0 bases, with 6 bases between them. The CDR3 coding sequence is TGCGCCAGCAGCGACGGTAGCAATCAGCCCCAGCATTTT. This translates into CASSDGSNQPQHF.

This chain links TRBV28 with TRBJ2-1, with a possible D match to TRBD2 (5 bases). Trimming cost V 2 bases and J 4 bases, with 18 bases left between them. The CDR3 is 17 residues long. Germline CDR1 and CDR2: MDHEN and SYDVKM. The CDR3 DNA reads TGTGCCAGCAGTTTACCCCGGACCCATCGGGGTTACAATGAGCAGTTCTTC. Translated, it gives CASSLPRTHRGYNEQFF.

The chain employs TRBV3-1 and TRBJ2-5; 10 positions match TRBD2. The germline CDR1 and CDR2 sequences are LGHDT and YNNKEL (reference sequence). This CDR3 has 15 residues. V trimming: 5 bases; J trimming: 2 bases; junction bases outside the gene matches: 5. The CDR3 DNA is TGTGCCAGCAGCATGGGACTAGCGATTCAAGAGACCCAGTACTTC. Translated, it gives CASSMGLAIQETQYF.

This clonotype was seen a handful of times. V usage is TRBV12-3 or TRBV12-4 and J usage is TRBJ2-1; TRBD2 matches at 8 bases. After removal of 3 bases from V and 5 bases from J, the junction contained 6 bases not matched to a gene. The CDR3 runs 15 residues. The CDR3 loop reads CASSLGGGHHNEQFF. The CDR3 DNA reads as TGTGCCAGCAGTTTGGGCGGGGGGCACCACAATGAGCAGTTCTTC.

The V call is TRBV9, the J call TRBJ2-1; perhaps TRBD2 as D (6 bases). Trimming took off 2 bases at V and 5 bases at J, with 17 bases between the two ends. The CDR3 covers 16 residues. CDR1 SGDLS and CDR2 YYNGEE come from the germline V gene. CDR3 sequence (DNA): TGTGCCAGCAGCGTCGGGACTCTGGCGTCCCACAATGAGCAGTTCTTC. It yields the protein CASSVGTLASHNEQFF.

This clonotype was seen more than once but under ten times. The chain employs TRBV12-3 or TRBV12-4 and TRBJ2-1; 9 bases agree with TRBD1. V was clipped by 11 bases and J by 8 bases; unmatched bases: 7. The CDR3 length is 12 residues. CDR3 region: CAQGTGFDEQFF. CDR3 bases: TGTGCCCAGGGGACAGGGTTCGATGAGCAGTTCTTC.

The chain recombines TRBV10-3 with TRBJ2-3; D is perhaps TRBD1 or TRBD2 (6 bases each). Germline CDR1 and CDR2: ENHRY and SYGVKD. The CDR3 covers 16 residues. Trimming pared 9 bases from V and 5 bases from J, leaving 24 bases between. The CDR3 reads CAIRGPPTETEDTQYF. The CDR3, as DNA: TGTGCCATACGGGGGCCCCCAACGGAAACGGAAGATACGCAGTATTTT.

The chain links TRBV18 to TRBJ2-4, with D perhaps TRBD2 (7 bases). Trimming left V 2 bases short and J 5 bases short, with 10 bases between. CDR3 length equals 14 residues. Looked up from germline, CDR1 is KGHSH and CDR2 is LQKENI. The CDR3 nucleotides are TGTGCCAGCTCACCAGAAGGGGGGGAAAACATTCAGTACTTC. This translates into CASSPEGGENIQYF.

This clonotype was counted a few times. The chain links TRBV14 to TRBJ2-2; 8 positions match TRBD1. The CDR3 loop spans 15 amino acids. Germline V gene lookup returns CDR1 SGHDN and CDR2 FVKESK. The J segment lost 7 bases and the V segment lost 2 bases, leaving 6 bases of the junction unmatched. CDR3 sequence (DNA): TGTGCCAGCAGCCAAAACAGGGGGGCGTACGGGGAGCTGTTTTTT. Its translation: CASSQNRGAYGELFF.

This clonotype was detected only a few times. CDR3 DNA: TGTGCCAGCAGGGGACTAGCGGGGGGGCCTTTCCATGAGCAGTTCTTC. Translation: CASRGLAGGPFHEQFF. V is TRBV2 and J is TRBJ2-1; TRBD2 aligns across 16 bases. After removal of 6 bases from V and 8 bases from J, the junction contained 7 bases not matched to a gene. Per the germline V gene, CDR1 is SNHLY and CDR2 is FYNNEI. The CDR3 is 16 residues long.

In this sample, this clonotype turned up a few times. The chain joins TRBV12-3 or TRBV12-4 to TRBJ1-2, with TRBD1 identical over 7 bases. V gave up 6 bases and J gave up 0 bases; unmatched junction bases: 7. The CDR3 contains 15 residues. The CDR3, as DNA: TGTGCCAGCAGCGAAAGGGGGACAGCTAACTATGGCTACACCTTC. As protein: CASSERGTANYGYTF.

This clonotype showed up just a few times. A much larger clone differs from this one at a single base, so this may be a read error. The chain uses TRBV6-1 and TRBJ2-1, with D unresolved. The CDR3 length is 11 residues. From germline, CDR1 is MNHNS and CDR2 SASEGT. The V and J ends lost 4 bases and 2 bases respectively, with 0 bases between them. The CDR3 nucleotides read TGTGCCAGCAGTGCCTACAATGAGCAGTTCTTC. It is translated as CASSAYNEQFF.

This clonotype occurred a few times. This chain joins TRBV6-1 and TRBJ2-2; D uncertain. CDR3 size: 15 residues. Germline CDR1 reads MNHNS; CDR2 reads SASEGT. Between the trimmed V and J ends, which lost 5 bases and 1 base, there was a span of 11 bases. The CDR3 is CASSPPDLNTGELFF. The CDR3, as DNA: TGTGCCAGCAGTCCACCTGACTTGAACACCGGGGAGCTGTTTTTT.

The chain recombines TRBV5-1 with TRBJ2-5, with a weak D call TRBD2 (5 bases). The V gene's germline CDR1 is SGHRS and CDR2 YFSETQ. The CDR3 has 16 amino acids. The V end lost 5 bases, the J end lost 4 bases, and 21 bases lay between the germline ends. The CDR3 coding sequence is TGCGCCAGCAGTTTCCTCGGTGTCGCTAGCCCAGAGACCCAGTACTTC. The encoded protein is CASSFLGVASPETQYF.

The chain employs TRBV29-1 and TRBJ2-3; no clear D. CDR3 size: 11 residues. Germline V gene sequence: CDR1 SQVTM, CDR2 ANQGSEA. V lost 7 bases to trimming and J lost 1 base, with 6 bases between them. This CDR3 is CSAVGTDTQYF. The CDR3 bases are TGCAGCGCCGTTGGCACAGATACGCAGTATTTT.

The chain links TRBV7-9 to TRBJ2-7; 14 nucleotides line up with TRBD2. The CDR3 totals 16 residues. V shed 5 bases and J 5 bases; nucleotides not matched to a gene: 8. Per germline, CDR1 SEHNR and CDR2 FQNEAQ (reference sequence). The CDR3 loop reads CASSRPGLAGEHEQYF. The CDR3 DNA reads as TGTGCCAGCAGCCGACCGGGACTAGCGGGAGAGCACGAGCAGTACTTC. The full variable domain, with the rest looked up from reference TRBV7-9 and TRBJ2-7, is DTGVSQNPRHKITKRGQNVTFRCDPISEHNRLYWYRQTLGQGPEFLTYFQNEAQLEKSRLLSDRFSAERPKGSFSTLEIQRTEQGDSAMYLCASSRPGLAGEHEQYFGPGTRLTVT.

This chain uses TRBV5-6 with TRBJ2-7; D is unclear. Per the germline V gene, CDR1 is SGHDT and CDR2 is YYEEEE. Deletions cut 0 bases from V and 2 bases from J, with 9 bases between. The CDR3 totals 14 residues. CDR3 sequence (DNA): TGTGCCAGCAGCTTGGGTGGTTCGACCTACGAGCAGTACTTC. This sequence encodes CASSLGGSTYEQYF.

This clonotype was observed a few times. The chain combines TRBV28 with TRBJ2-3, with D tentatively TRBD1 (6 bases). Germline CDR1 is MDHEN and CDR2 is SYDVKM. V lost 7 bases to trimming and J lost 1 base, with 15 bases between them. This CDR3 has 15 residues. CDR3 region: CASTTGPGGTDTQYF. DNA for the CDR3: TGTGCCAGCACGACAGGACCCGGAGGCACAGATACGCAGTATTTT.

This clonotype was found a few times. The chain couples TRBV20-1 to TRBJ2-7; possible D gene TRBD2, 5 bases. Trimming shortened V by 1 base and J by 3 bases, and 13 bases separated the two germline ends. The CDR3 has 14 amino acids. The germline V gene encodes CDR1 DFQATT and CDR2 SNEGSKA (reference sequence). CDR3 sequence reads: CSARVGSAHYEQYF. CDR3 DNA sequence: TGCAGTGCTAGAGTAGGTAGCGCCCACTACGAGCAGTACTTC.

J is TRBJ2-7 and V is TRBV7-9; 7 bases fit TRBD2. The CDR3 contains 13 residues. Germline-derived CDR1 and CDR2 are SEHNR and FQNEAQ (reference sequence). V shed 5 bases, J shed 3 bases, and the junction held 4 bases outside the gene matches. This CDR3 reads CASSPQRGYEQYF. The CDR3 nucleotides are TGTGCCAGCAGCCCTCAGCGGGGCTACGAGCAGTACTTC.

The rearrangement links TRBV7-8 to TRBJ2-5; 7 nucleotides align to TRBD1. Germline CDR1 and CDR2: SGHVS and FQNEAQ. The CDR3 spans 15 residues. After removal of 5 bases from V and 2 bases from J, the junction contained 8 bases not matched to a gene. The CDR3 DNA is TGTGCCAGCAGCGTAAGACAGGGACGACAAGAGACCCAGTACTTC. It specifies CASSVRQGRQETQYF.

The table lists this clonotype with a few counts. The V call is TRBV20-1, the J call TRBJ1-1, with D unclear. The germline V gene encodes CDR1 DFQATT and CDR2 SNEGSKA (reference sequence). This CDR3 region has 13 residues. CDR3 in DNA: TGCAGCCCATACCCGGACGGTGACACTGAAGCTTTCTTT. Protein sequence: CSPYPDGDTEAFF.

The J gene is TRBJ2-7, the V gene TRBV30, with 11 bases matching TRBD2. The V gene end was trimmed by 4 bases and the J gene end by 3 bases; junction bases not matched to a gene: 5. This CDR3 comprises 14 residues. CDR1 is GTSNPN, CDR2 SVGIG, per germline (reference sequence). The CDR3 loop reads CAWTTSGRSYEQYF. In nucleotides, the CDR3 is TGTGCCTGGACAACTAGCGGGAGAAGCTACGAGCAGTACTTC.

This clonotype was seen ten or more times. The chain employs TRBV9 and TRBJ1-1, with D perhaps matching TRBD1 (6 bases). The CDR3 is 15 amino acids. Germline CDR1 and CDR2: SGDLS and YYNGEE. Trimming took off 0 bases at V and 4 bases at J, with 13 bases between the two ends. This chain's CDR3 is CASSVGGGRGTEAFF. CDR3 nucleotide sequence: TGTGCCAGCAGCGTAGGTGGGGGCCGGGGCACTGAAGCTTTCTTT.

This clonotype was seen a few times. This may be a read error, as it is one base from a much larger clone. This chain links TRBV5-1 with TRBJ2-7; perhaps TRBD2 as D (5 bases). CDR3 length: 14 residues. The V gene's germline CDR1 is SGHRS and CDR2 YFSETQ. The CDR3 loop is CVSSLAPGFYEQYF. The CDR3 DNA reads TGCGTCAGCAGCTTGGCCCCGGGATTCTACGAGCAGTACTTC.